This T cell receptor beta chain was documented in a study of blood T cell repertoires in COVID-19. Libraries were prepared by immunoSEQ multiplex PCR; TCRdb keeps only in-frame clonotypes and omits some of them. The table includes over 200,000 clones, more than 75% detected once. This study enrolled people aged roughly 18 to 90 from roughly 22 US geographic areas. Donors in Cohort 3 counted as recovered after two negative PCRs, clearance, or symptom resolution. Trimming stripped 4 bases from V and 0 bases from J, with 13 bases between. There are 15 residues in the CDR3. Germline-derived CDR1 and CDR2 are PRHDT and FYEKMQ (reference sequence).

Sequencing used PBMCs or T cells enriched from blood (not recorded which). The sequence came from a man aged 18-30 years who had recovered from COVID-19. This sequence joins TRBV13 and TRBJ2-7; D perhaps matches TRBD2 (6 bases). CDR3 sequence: CASSSWGSGSYEQYF. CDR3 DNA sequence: TGTGCCAGCAGCTCCTGGGGTAGCGGCTCCTACGAGCAGTACTTC. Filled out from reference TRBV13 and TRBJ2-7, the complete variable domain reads AAGVIQSPRHLIKEKRETATLKCYPIPRHDTVYWYQQGPGQDPQFLISFYEKMQSDKGSIPDRFSAQQFSDYHSELNMSSLELGDSALYFCASSSWGSGSYEQYFGPGTRLTVT.